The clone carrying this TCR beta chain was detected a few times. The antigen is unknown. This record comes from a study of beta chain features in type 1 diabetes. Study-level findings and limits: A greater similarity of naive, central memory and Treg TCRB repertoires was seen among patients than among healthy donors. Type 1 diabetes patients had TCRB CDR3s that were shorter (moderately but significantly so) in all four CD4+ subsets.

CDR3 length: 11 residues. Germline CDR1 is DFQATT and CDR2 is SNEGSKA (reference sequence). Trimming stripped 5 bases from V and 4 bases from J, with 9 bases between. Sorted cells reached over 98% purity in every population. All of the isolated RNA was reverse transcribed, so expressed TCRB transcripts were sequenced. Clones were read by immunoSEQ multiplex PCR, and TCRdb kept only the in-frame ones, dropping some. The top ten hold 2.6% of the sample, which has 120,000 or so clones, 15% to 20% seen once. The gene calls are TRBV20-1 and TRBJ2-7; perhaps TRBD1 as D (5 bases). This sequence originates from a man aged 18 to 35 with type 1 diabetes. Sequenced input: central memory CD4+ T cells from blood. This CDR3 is CSAPQGYEQYF. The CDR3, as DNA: TGCAGTGCTCCTCAGGGTTACGAGCAGTACTTC.